The 5 T cell receptor beta chains reported below all come from one sample, sequenced in a study of metastatic and nonmetastatic thyroid tumors. No treatment of any kind had been given to any patient before thyroid surgery. TCRdb used MiXCR to call clones anew from the PCR reads. The sample consists of 7,000 to 9,500 clones, around 28% of them appearing once. The sequenced sample was tumor tissue. The receptors derive from a male donor with papillary thyroid cancer or a benign thyroid nodule (not recorded which). Some clones in this sample may be carry-over from other donors' samples.

The genes are TRBV12-3 or TRBV12-4 and TRBJ2-7; D uncertain. V lost 0 bases and J lost 3, with 12 bases in between. This CDR3 comprises 15 residues. This CDR3 is CASSLAGHRLYEQYF. CDR3 nucleotides: TGTGCCAGCAGTTTAGCGGGCCACAGACTCTACGAGCAGTACTTC.

J is TRBJ2-5 and V is TRBV7-3; 8 bases line up with TRBD2. V shed 10 bases, J shed 5 bases, and the junction held 9 bases outside the gene matches. The CDR3 has 13 residues. In germline, CDR1 is SGHTA, CDR2 FQGTGA. The CDR3, as DNA: TGTGCCACAGGACTAGCTGGAGAGGAGACCCAGTACTTC. The encoded protein is CATGLAGEETQYF.

The chain combines TRBV24-1 with TRBJ2-1; D is undetermined. The CDR3 is made up of 16 amino acids. The V end lost 1 base, the J end lost 12 bases, and 21 bases lay between the germline ends. Germline loops: CDR1 KGHDR, CDR2 SFDVKD. CDR3 bases: TGTGCCACCAGTGATTTTGGCGCAGGCAAGGTCGGCAGGCAGTTCTTC. This translates into CATSDFGAGKVGRQFF.

The rearrangement joins TRBV6-6 to TRBJ2-7; 10 positions agree with TRBD1. The CDR3 is 16 amino acids. With V trimmed by 0 bases and J by 6 bases, 8 bases remained unmatched. CDR1 MNHNY and CDR2 SVGAGI come from the germline V gene (reference sequence). The CDR3 here is CASSYSITRQGAEQYF. The CDR3 region has the DNA TGTGCCAGCAGTTACTCGATTACGAGACAGGGGGCCGAGCAGTACTTC.

This clone has only a few counts. This rearrangement joins TRBV15 to TRBJ2-1; D remains ambiguous. Looked up from germline, CDR1 is LNHNV and CDR2 is YYDKDF (reference sequence). Trimming left V 0 bases short and J 6 bases short, with 9 bases between. This CDR3 has 14 amino acids. CDR3 sequence (DNA): TGTGCCACCAGCAGAGAGCTACCCCCCAATGAGCAGTTCTTC. This translates into CATSRELPPNEQFF.